This T cell receptor (beta chain) was recovered during a study of blood T cells in healthy people across ages. Overall study context: Roughly one uniquely barcoded beta molecule per two T cells was captured. Study-level points and caveats: Per-million-T-cell TCR beta diversity fell roughly linearly with age. Naive CD4+ cells and diversity were both higher in long-lived donors than in aged donors.

Of note for this clonotype: Antigen unknown.

CDR1 SGHRS and CDR2 YFSETQ come from the germline V gene. This CDR3 has 15 residues. V lost 4 bases to trimming and J lost 1 base; unmatched junction nucleotides: 7. Roughly 10 milliliters of peripheral blood were drawn from each donor. A second PCR of roughly 7 to 11 cycles used a sample-barcoded 5' primer and a J-beta primer mix. TCRdb called the 5' RACE reads again in MiXCR, with one record for every CDR3 protein. The top ten clones hold around a quarter of a sample with about 900,000 distinct CDR3 sequences, 62% of them seen once. Sequencing was performed on blood. The chain employs TRBV5-1 and TRBJ1-1, with 7 nucleotides matching TRBD1. The TCR was taken from a man aged 25 to 40 in good health. In DNA, the CDR3 is TGCGCCAGCAGCATGTTACAGGGGCGGAACACTGAAGCTTTCTTT. Translating gives CASSMLQGRNTEAFF.